This T cell receptor (beta chain) comes out of a study of T cells in Graves' hyperthyroidism and ophthalmopathy. Study-level background: The initial diagnosis was the point when peripheral blood was collected, ahead of any treatment. Broader study findings: Ophthalmopathy could be told apart from stable hyperthyroidism with a 13 V-J model.

Germline CDR1 SGHAT, CDR2 FQNNGV. This CDR3 spans 16 amino acids. RNA transcripts gave rise to amplified TCR beta CDR3 regions. With the HTBI primer set, the TCR CDR3 went through a first round of RT-PCR. TCRdb passed the multiplex PCR reads through MiXCR, listing each CDR3 protein once. The sample includes more than 350,000 distinct CDR3 sequences, approximately 18% of them seen just once. About this clonotype itself: Its antigen is undetermined. Possible read error: a much larger clone is one base away.

Uncontrolled infection, other autoimmune disease, pregnancy or lactation barred patients from enrollment. Sequencing input: blood. The receptor comes from a woman in her 30s with Graves' hyperthyroidism that later progressed to Graves' ophthalmopathy. The rearrangement joins TRBV11-2 to TRBJ2-4, with 8 nucleotides matching TRBD1. The CDR3 loop reads CASGLVGQGAGNIQYF. The CDR3 bases are TGTGCCAGCGGCTTAGTCGGGCAGGGGGCTGGAAACATTCAGTACTTC. The complete variable domain, with remaining parts taken from reference TRBV11-2 and TRBJ2-4, reads EAGVAQSPRYKIIEKRQSVAFWCNPISGHATLYWYQQILGQGPKLLIQFQNNGVVDDSQLPKDRFSAERLKGVDSTLKIQPAKLEDSAVYLCASGLVGQGAGNIQYFGAGTRLSVL.